This T cell receptor beta chain was sequenced in a study of regulatory T cells in long-lasting Graves disease. The study's findings and limits: Whereas new patients shared 966 public clonotypes, persistent patients shared more, at a few thousand.

The CDR3 loop spans 14 amino acids. V gave up 3 bases and J gave up 7 bases, with 13 bases separating them. In this sample, this clonotype turned up many times. Antigen unknown. Described time point: newly diagnosed GD, antithyroid drugs for less than 3 months. The TCR library was made from RNA extracted from PBMCs. The authors drew patients from an endocrinology department in Xi'an, China. Both iRepertoire HTBI primers and Arm-PCR of CDR3 regions were used to build the TCR beta libraries. TCRdb reprocessed the multiplex PCR reads via MiXCR and lists one record per CDR3 protein. Among a few hundred thousand distinct CDR3 sequences listed, about 17% were seen once. The same specimen was also included in a second study, on T cells in Graves' hyperthyroidism and ophthalmopathy. This second report adds: The authors deemed Graves' hyperthyroidism stable absent ophthalmopathy progression within 18 months. Most expanded thyroid clonotypes above 0.001 recurred in blood.

The material sequenced was peripheral blood mononuclear cells (PBMCs), taken at new diagnosis, from a patient treated with antithyroid drugs. This sequence was found in a woman aged 25 to 39 with Graves disease. The rearrangement links TRBV12-3 or TRBV12-4 to TRBJ1-5, with a weak D call TRBD1 (6 bases). CDR3 DNA: TGTGCCAGCAGTTTGGGGTTCGGGGGCCAGCCCCAGCATTTT. It translates to CASSLGFGGQPQHF.